This TCR beta chain was sequenced in a study of graft-versus-host responses after intestinal transplantation. Whole-study findings and limits: There was an association between peak levels of circulating GvH clones and early post-transplant HvG declines.

Sequencing was performed with immunoSEQ multiplex PCR; in TCRdb, only in-frame clones are kept and a portion is missing. The data hold tens of thousands of clones, with 50% to 65% observed a single time. In germline, CDR1 is GTSNPN, CDR2 SVGIG (reference sequence). The CDR3 totals 14 residues. Trimming at V came to 2 bases and at J to 7 bases, leaving 7 bases not matched to a gene. The culture paired some 200,000 irradiated violet-dye-labeled stimulators with some 200,000 CFSE-labeled responders. Specimen: alloreactive CD4+ T cells from a mixed lymphocyte reaction culture, collected before intestinal transplant. Subset denoted: CFSE-low proliferating T cells sorted from approximately 6-day pre-transplant mixed lymphocyte reaction (GvH or HvG direction). The clonotype comes from a human patient who received an intestinal transplant. V and J are TRBV30 and TRBJ1-5, with TRBD1 identical over 8 bases. CDR3 region: CAWSPTGGGQPQHF. Here the CDR3 DNA reads TGTGCCTGGAGTCCCACAGGGGGAGGACAGCCCCAGCATTTT.